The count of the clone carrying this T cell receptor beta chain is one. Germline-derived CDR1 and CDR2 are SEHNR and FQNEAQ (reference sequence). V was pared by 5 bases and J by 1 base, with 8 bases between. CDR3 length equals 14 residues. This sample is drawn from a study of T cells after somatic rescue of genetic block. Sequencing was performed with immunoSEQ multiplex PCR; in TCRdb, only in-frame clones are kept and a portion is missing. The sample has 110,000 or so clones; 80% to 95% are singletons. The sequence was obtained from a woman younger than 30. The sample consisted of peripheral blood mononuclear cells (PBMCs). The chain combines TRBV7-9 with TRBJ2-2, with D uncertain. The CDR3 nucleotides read TGTGCCAGCAGCGAAACAGTGAACACCGGGGAGCTGTTTTTT. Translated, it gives CASSETVNTGELFF.